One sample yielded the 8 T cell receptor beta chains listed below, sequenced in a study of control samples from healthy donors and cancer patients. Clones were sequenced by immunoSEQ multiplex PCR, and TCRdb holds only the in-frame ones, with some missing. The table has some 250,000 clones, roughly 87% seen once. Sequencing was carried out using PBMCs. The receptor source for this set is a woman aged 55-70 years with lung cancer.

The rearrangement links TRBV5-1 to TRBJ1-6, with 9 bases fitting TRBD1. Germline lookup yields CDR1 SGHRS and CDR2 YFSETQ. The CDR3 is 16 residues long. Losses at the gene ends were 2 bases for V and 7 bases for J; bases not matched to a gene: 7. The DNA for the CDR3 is TGCGCCAGCAGCTTCCGGGACAGGGTATTGAATTCACCCCTCCACTTT. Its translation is CASSFRDRVLNSPLHF. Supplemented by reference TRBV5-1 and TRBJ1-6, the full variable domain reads KAGVTQTPRYLIKTRGQQVTLSCSPISGHRSVSWYQQTPGQGLQFLFEYFSETQRNKGNFPGRFSGRQFSNSRSEMNVSTLELGDSALYLCASSFRDRVLNSPLHFGNGTRLTVT.

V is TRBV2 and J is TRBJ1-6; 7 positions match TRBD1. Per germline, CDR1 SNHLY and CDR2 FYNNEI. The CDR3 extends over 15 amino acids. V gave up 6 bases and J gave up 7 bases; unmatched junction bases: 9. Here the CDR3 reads CASSVQGSNNSPLHF. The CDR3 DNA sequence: TGTGCCAGCAGCGTACAGGGGTCCAACAATTCACCCCTCCACTTT.

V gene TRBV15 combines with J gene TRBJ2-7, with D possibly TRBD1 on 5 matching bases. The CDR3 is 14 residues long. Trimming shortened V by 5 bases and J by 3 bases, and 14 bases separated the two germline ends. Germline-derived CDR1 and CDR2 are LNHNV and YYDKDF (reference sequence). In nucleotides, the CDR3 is TGTGCCACCAGCGGGTCAGGGTTCAACTACGAGCAGTACTTC. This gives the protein CATSGSGFNYEQYF.

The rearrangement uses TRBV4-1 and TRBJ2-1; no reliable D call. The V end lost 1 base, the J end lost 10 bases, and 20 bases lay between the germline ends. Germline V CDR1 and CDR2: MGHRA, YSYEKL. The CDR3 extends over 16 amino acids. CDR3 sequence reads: CASSQVGVGPATEQFF. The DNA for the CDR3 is TGCGCCAGCAGCCAAGTTGGGGTTGGGCCAGCCACGGAGCAGTTCTTC.

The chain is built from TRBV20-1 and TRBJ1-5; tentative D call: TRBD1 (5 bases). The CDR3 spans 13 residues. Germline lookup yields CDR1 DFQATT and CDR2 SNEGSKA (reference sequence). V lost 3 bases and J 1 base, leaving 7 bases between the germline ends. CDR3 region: CSASSGSNQPQHF. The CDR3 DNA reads TGCAGTGCTAGTTCAGGGAGCAATCAGCCCCAGCATTTT.

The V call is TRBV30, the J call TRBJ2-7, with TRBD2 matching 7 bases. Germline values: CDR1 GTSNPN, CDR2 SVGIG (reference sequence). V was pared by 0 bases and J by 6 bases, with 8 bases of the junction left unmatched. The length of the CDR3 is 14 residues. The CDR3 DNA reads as TGTGCCTGGAGTGTACTGCGGGAGTTGGGCGAGCAGTACTTC. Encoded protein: CAWSVLRELGEQYF.

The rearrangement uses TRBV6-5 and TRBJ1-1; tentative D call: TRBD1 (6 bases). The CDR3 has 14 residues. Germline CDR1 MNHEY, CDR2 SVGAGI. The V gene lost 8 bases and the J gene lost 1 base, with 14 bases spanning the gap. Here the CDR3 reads CASLIQQGNTEAFF. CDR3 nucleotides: TGTGCCAGCCTAATTCAACAGGGGAACACTGAAGCTTTCTTT.

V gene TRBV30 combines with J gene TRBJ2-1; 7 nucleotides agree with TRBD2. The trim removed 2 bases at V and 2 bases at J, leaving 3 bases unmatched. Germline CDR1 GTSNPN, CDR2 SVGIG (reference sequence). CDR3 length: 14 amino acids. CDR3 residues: CAWSPGLPYNEQFF. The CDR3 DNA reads TGTGCCTGGAGTCCGGGACTACCCTACAATGAGCAGTTCTTC.